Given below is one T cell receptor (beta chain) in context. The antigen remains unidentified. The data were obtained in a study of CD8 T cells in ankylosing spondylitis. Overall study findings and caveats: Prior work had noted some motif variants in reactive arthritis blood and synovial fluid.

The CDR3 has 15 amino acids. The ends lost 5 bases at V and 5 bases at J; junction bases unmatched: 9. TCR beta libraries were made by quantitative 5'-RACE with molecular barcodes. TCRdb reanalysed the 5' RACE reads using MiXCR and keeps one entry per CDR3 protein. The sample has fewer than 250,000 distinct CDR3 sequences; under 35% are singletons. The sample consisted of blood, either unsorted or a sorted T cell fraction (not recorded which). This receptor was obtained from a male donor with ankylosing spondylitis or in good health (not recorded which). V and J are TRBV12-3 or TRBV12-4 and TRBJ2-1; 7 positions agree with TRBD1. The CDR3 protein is CASSHDRASHNEQFF. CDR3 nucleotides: TGTGCCAGCAGTCACGACAGGGCCTCTCACAATGAGCAGTTCTTC.